The 3 T cell receptor beta chains presented below share a single source sample, sequenced in a study of OX40 agonist ivuxolimab in advanced cancers. The repertoire was sequenced with immunoSEQ multiplex PCR; TCRdb's copy has only in-frame clones and lacks some. The sample yields fewer than 80,000 clones, 65% to 90% seen once. Sequences were derived from CD4+ or CD8+ T cells sorted from blood, sampled in a trial of the OX40 agonist ivuxolimab. These receptors were taken from an adult with an advanced solid tumor such as melanoma, head and neck, liver or kidney cancer.

This chain joins TRBV27 and TRBJ1-1, with a tentative D call TRBD1 (6 bases). The germline V gene encodes CDR1 MNHEY and CDR2 SMNVEV (reference sequence). V was trimmed by 2 bases and J by 5 bases, leaving 12 bases between them. CDR3 size: 14 residues. This chain's CDR3 is CASSLQGRWTEAFF. DNA for the CDR3: TGTGCCAGCAGTTTACAGGGGCGGTGGACTGAAGCTTTCTTT.

V is TRBV19 and J is TRBJ1-1; possible D gene TRBD1, 5 bases. Trimming shortened V by 7 bases and J by 5 bases, and 17 bases separated the two germline ends. Germline CDR1 LNHDA, CDR2 SQIVND (reference sequence). The CDR3 has 14 residues. CDR3 DNA: TGTGCCAGTATTAGGCCGGGGGGTTGGACTGAAGCTTTCTTT. Its protein product is CASIRPGGWTEAFF.

The chain is built from TRBV19 and TRBJ2-1, with unresolved D. Per germline, CDR1 LNHDA and CDR2 SQIVND (reference sequence). The CDR3 loop spans 15 amino acids. V was trimmed by 0 bases and J by 3 bases, leaving 9 bases between them. DNA of the CDR3: TGTGCCAGTAGTATAGACAGCGTTCGCTACAATGAGCAGTTCTTC. It encodes CASSIDSVRYNEQFF.